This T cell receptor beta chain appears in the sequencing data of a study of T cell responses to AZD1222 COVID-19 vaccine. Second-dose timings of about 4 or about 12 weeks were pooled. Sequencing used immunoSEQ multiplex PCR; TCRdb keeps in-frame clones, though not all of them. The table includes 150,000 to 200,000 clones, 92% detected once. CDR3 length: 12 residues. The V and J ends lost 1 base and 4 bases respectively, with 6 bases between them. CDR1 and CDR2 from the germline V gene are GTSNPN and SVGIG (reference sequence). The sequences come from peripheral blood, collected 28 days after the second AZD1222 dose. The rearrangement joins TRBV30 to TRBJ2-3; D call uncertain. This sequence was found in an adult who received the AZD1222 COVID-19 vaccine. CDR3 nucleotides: TGTGCCTGGAGTGCGGGCCCAGATACGCAGTATTTT. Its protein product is CAWSAGPDTQYF. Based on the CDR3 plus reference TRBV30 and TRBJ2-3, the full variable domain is SQTIHQWPATLVQPVGSPLSLECTVEGTSNPNLYWYRQAAGRGLQLLFYSVGIGQISSEVPQNLSASRPQDRQFILSSKKLLLSDSGFYLCAWSAGPDTQYFGPGTRLTVL.